This is a list of T cell receptor beta chains from one sample in a study of T cell repertoires in cytomegalovirus infection. MiXCR, run by TCRdb on the reads, gives a single entry per CDR3 protein. The top ten hold more than 12% of the sample, which has around 270,000 distinct CDR3 sequences, 9.1% seen once. The sample taken for sequencing was PBMCs. Source of these receptors: a human donor in good health (CMV status not recorded). Some clones in this sample may be carry-over from other donors' samples. Both conserved end residues are trimmed from each CDR3. A D gene is named only where the DNA matches it firmly. A row's size may be missing; if present it is once, few, many or a size class.

d_gene: TRBD1
v_gene: TRBV28
abundance: many
CDR3aa: ASRGAGTGLFNYGYT

d_gene: NA
v_gene: TRBV7-2
abundance: many
CDR3aa: ASSLGASWNEQF

d_gene: NA
v_gene: TRBV7-2
abundance: many
CDR3aa: ASSLGPFEGEQF

d_gene: NA
v_gene: TRBV25-1
abundance: many
CDR3aa: ASSEFGNTIY

d_gene: NA
v_gene: TRBV7-6
abundance: many
CDR3aa: ASSATRNEQF

d_gene: NA
v_gene: TRBV29-1
abundance: many
CDR3aa: SVKSYNEQF

d_gene: NA
v_gene: TRBV7-2
abundance: many
CDR3aa: ASSSTFETGATLPELF

d_gene: TRBD1
v_gene: TRBV6-6
abundance: few
CDR3aa: ASTRDRGVTEAF

d_gene: NA
v_gene: TRBV28
abundance: NA
CDR3aa: ASSYQGIQPQH

d_gene: TRBD1
v_gene: TRBV6-2/TRBV6-3
abundance: many
CDR3aa: ASSRTMPKGQGHGYT

d_gene: NA
v_gene: TRBV7-2
abundance: many
CDR3aa: ASSQGHSSNQPQH

d_gene: NA
v_gene: TRBV11-3
abundance: many
CDR3aa: ASSFTGVQRNEKLF

d_gene: TRBD1
v_gene: TRBV18
abundance: many
CDR3aa: ASSLDRVSYNSPLH

d_gene: NA
v_gene: TRBV29-1
abundance: NA
CDR3aa: SVAGTSNYGYT

d_gene: TRBD1
v_gene: TRBV7-2
abundance: few
CDR3aa: ASSRIPGQGNYGYT

d_gene: NA
v_gene: TRBV7-2
abundance: many
CDR3aa: ASSLGMVEQY

d_gene: TRBD2
v_gene: TRBV29-1
abundance: NA
CDR3aa: SVEDQDGRAYEQY

d_gene: TRBD2
v_gene: TRBV7-2
abundance: many
CDR3aa: ASSLFGGAGELF

d_gene: TRBD2
v_gene: TRBV7-2
abundance: many
CDR3aa: ASSFVRLAGGRDTGELF

d_gene: NA
v_gene: TRBV19
abundance: NA
CDR3aa: ASVNSGANVLT

d_gene: NA
v_gene: TRBV7-9
abundance: NA
CDR3aa: ASSPDSAEAF

d_gene: NA
v_gene: TRBV5-6
abundance: many
CDR3aa: ASSLVVNTQY

d_gene: NA
v_gene: TRBV19
abundance: few
CDR3aa: ASSGMWGRANTEAF

d_gene: NA
v_gene: TRBV18
abundance: many
CDR3aa: ASFLQGYEQF

d_gene: TRBD1
v_gene: TRBV25-1
abundance: few
CDR3aa: ASSETGFLTEAF

d_gene: NA
v_gene: TRBV29-1
abundance: NA
CDR3aa: SVDLLQYQETQY